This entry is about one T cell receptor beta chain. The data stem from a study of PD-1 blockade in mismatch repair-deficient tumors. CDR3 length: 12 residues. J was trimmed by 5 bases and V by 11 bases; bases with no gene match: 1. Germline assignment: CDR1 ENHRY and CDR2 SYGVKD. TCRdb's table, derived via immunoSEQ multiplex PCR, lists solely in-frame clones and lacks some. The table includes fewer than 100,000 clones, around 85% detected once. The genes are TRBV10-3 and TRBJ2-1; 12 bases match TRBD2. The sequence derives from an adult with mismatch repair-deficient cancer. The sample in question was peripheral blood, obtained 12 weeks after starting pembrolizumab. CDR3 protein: CAASGGDNEQFF. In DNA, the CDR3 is TGTGCCGCTAGCGGGGGGGACAATGAGCAGTTCTTC.